These 11 T cell receptor beta chains were sequenced from one sample in a study of T-cell reconstitution after alpha-beta-depleted transplantation in children. Using unique molecular identifiers, the investigators prepared the TCRbeta library. MiXCR, run by TCRdb on the PCR reads, gives a single entry per CDR3 protein. The repertoire consists of about 590,000 distinct CDR3 sequences, with 13% occurring once and the leading ten covering roughly 2.3%. This material consisted of PBMCs, mostly from graft donor cells, taken 360 days after TCRalphabeta/CD19-depleted stem cell transplant. The source is a male patient between 10 and 17 years old who had a stem cell transplant for acute myeloid leukemia, so the T cells may come from the graft donor.

This clonotype has just a few counts. V usage is TRBV25-1 and J usage is TRBJ2-2; D unresolved. The germline gives CDR1 MGHDK, CDR2 SYGVNS. The CDR3 length is 14 residues. V lost 3 bases and J 1 base, leaving 6 bases between the germline ends. The CDR3 is CASSEARNTGELFF. CDR3 sequence (DNA): TGTGCCAGCAGTGAGGCCAGGAACACCGGGGAGCTGTTTTTT.

This clonotype was counted only a few times. J is TRBJ1-6 and V is TRBV7-8, with 10 bases matching TRBD1. CDR3 length: 18 amino acids. Trimming took 5 bases from V and 13 from J; bases not matched to a gene: 20. Looked up from germline, CDR1 is SGHVS and CDR2 is FQNEAQ. The CDR3, as DNA: TGTGCCAGCAGCCCGTATCGGACAGGGGGTACCTCTATTTGGCCCCTCCACTTT. This translates into CASSPYRTGGTSIWPLHF.

This clonotype was found many times. This chain uses TRBV28 with TRBJ2-3; D uncertain. Germline values: CDR1 MDHEN, CDR2 SYDVKM. The V end lost 7 bases, the J end lost 9 bases, and 14 bases lay between the germline ends. This CDR3 contains 12 residues. The CDR3 reads CASTEHKTTQYF. The CDR3 bases are TGTGCCAGCACCGAACACAAGACGACGCAGTATTTT.

In its sample, this clonotype was seen a few times. This chain connects TRBV10-3 to TRBJ2-5, with 7 bases identical to TRBD1. This CDR3 has 14 residues. Germline V gives CDR1 ENHRY, CDR2 SYGVKD. The ends lost 4 bases at V and 7 bases at J; junction bases unmatched: 9. The CDR3 DNA follows: TGTGCCATCAGTGCGGACAGGACTGTCGGGACCCAGTACTTC. Its protein is CAISADRTVGTQYF.

This clonotype has just a few counts. This chain connects TRBV20-1 to TRBJ2-5; 8 bases match TRBD2. There are 14 residues in the CDR3. From germline, CDR1 is DFQATT and CDR2 SNEGSKA (reference sequence). J lost 2 bases, V lost 6 bases, and 8 bases had no gene match. The CDR3 sequence is CSAPTGTRQETQYF. For the CDR3, the DNA is TGCAGTGCACCTACCGGGACTAGACAAGAGACCCAGTACTTC.

Note on this clonotype: A read error may be the cause here, since a much bigger clone is one base away. The chain recombines TRBV7-2 with TRBJ2-7, with D perhaps given as TRBD1 or TRBD2 (5 bases each). Germline CDR1 reads SGHTA; CDR2 reads FQGNSA. This CDR3 is 15 amino acids long. CDR3 coding DNA: TGTGCCAGCAGCTTAGCTGGGACGAGCTCCGACGAGCAGTACTTC. Encoded protein: CASSLAGTSSDEQYF. The complete variable domain, with remaining parts taken from reference TRBV7-2 and TRBJ2-7, reads GAGVSQSPSNKVTEKGKDVELRCDPISGHTALYWYRQSLGQGLEFLIYFQGNSAPDKSGLPSDRFSAERTGGSVSTLTIQRTQQEDSAVYLCASSLAGTSSDEQYFGPGTRLTVT.

This clonotype was observed a few times. The chain couples TRBV6-1 to TRBJ2-1, with D uncertain. CDR1 MNHNS and CDR2 SASEGT come from the germline V gene. The V end lost 6 bases, the J end lost 11 bases, and 26 bases lay between the germline ends. The CDR3 is made up of 16 amino acids. CDR3 coding DNA: TGTGCCAGCAGACGACTCGACACAAGAGAGATTCTAAAGCAGTTCTTC. Its translation is CASRRLDTREILKQFF.

V usage is TRBV6-1 and J usage is TRBJ1-4; D not certain. CDR1 and CDR2 (germline): MNHNS, SASEGT. Trimming took off 4 bases at V and 3 bases at J, with 6 bases between the two ends. The CDR3 has 13 residues. The CDR3 loop reads CASSVVPNEKLFF. DNA of the CDR3: TGTGCCAGCAGTGTTGTCCCTAATGAAAAACTGTTTTTT.

A few counts support this clonotype. The chain is built from TRBV20-1 and TRBJ2-3; 7 bases line up with TRBD1. The length of the CDR3 is 15 residues. CDR1 is DFQATT and CDR2 is SNEGSKA in the germline V gene (reference sequence). The V gene end was trimmed by 1 base and the J gene end by 5 bases; junction bases not matched to a gene: 9. CDR3 DNA: TGCAGTGCTAGAGGGGGGCGGCAGGGGGAAGATACGCAGTATTTT. Protein: CSARGGRQGEDTQYF.

This clonotype has a handful of counts. The chain carries TRBV18 and TRBJ2-7; D call uncertain. CDR1 is KGHSH and CDR2 is LQKENI in the germline V gene. The ends were cut back, 3 bases at V and 5 bases at J, with 14 bases in the middle. This CDR3 is built from 14 residues. The CDR3 is CASSPYQDLNEQYF. CDR3 DNA sequence: TGTGCCAGCTCACCCTACCAGGATTTAAACGAGCAGTACTTC.

This clonotype was counted between two and nine times. The rearrangement joins TRBV12-3 or TRBV12-4 to TRBJ2-2, with D perhaps matching TRBD2 (6 bases). This CDR3 has 17 residues. V was trimmed by 1 base and J by 6 bases, leaving 18 bases between them. The CDR3 loop reads CASSLVLGGVGAGELFF. The CDR3 nucleotides read TGTGCCAGCAGTTTAGTTCTCGGGGGAGTGGGCGCCGGGGAGCTGTTTTTT.